Listed below are T cell receptor beta chains from one sample, sequenced in a study of blood T cell repertoires in COVID-19. The protocol was immunoSEQ multiplex PCR, while the TCRdb copy is restricted to in-frame clones and leaves out a portion. The sample holds about 250,000 clones, nearly 90% seen once. The sample taken for sequencing was peripheral blood. The receptor set was obtained from a man between 18 and 29 years old with active or convalescent COVID-19. CDR3s include the opening cysteine and the closing phenylalanine or tryptophan. Fields, in order: clone size, J gene, D gene, V gene, CDR3 protein, CDR3 DNA. D genes are given only for firm matches. Expanded clones get a size class; other rows say once, few or many, or leave the size out.

>NA|TRBJ1-2|TRBD1|TRBV11-2
CASSNVRGRGWGYTF
TGTGCCAGCAGCAACGTTAGGGGGCGGGGTTGGGGCTACACCTTC
>NA|TRBJ2-5|NA|TRBV19
CASSMLAAQETQYF
TGTGCCAGTAGTATGCTCGCGGCTCAAGAGACCCAGTACTTC
>NA|TRBJ1-4|NA|TRBV14
CASSQDQRSNEKLFF
TGTGCCAGCAGCCAAGATCAACGGAGTAATGAAAAACTGTTTTTT
>NA|TRBJ2-7|TRBD2|TRBV18
CASSLRTSDNYEQYF
TGTGCCAGCTCACTCCGGACTAGTGATAACTACGAGCAGTACTTC
>NA|TRBJ2-7|NA|TRBV27
CASSLYGGATYEQYF
TGTGCCAGCAGTTTATATGGCGGGGCAACCTACGAGCAGTACTTC
>NA|TRBJ2-3|NA|TRBV24-1
CATSDRGVNTDTQYF
TGTGCCACCAGTGACAGGGGGGTGAACACAGATACGCAGTATTTT
>NA|TRBJ2-3|TRBD2|TRBV5-8
CASSIAGAGTDTQYF
TGTGCCAGCAGCATAGCGGGAGCGGGGACAGATACGCAGTATTTT
>NA|TRBJ1-4|NA|TRBV27
CASSLSIPGEATNEKLFF
TGTGCCAGCAGTTTATCGATACCCGGAGAGGCAACTAATGAAAAACTGTTTTTT
>once|TRBJ2-7|TRBD2|TRBV28
CASSSLTSGRDEQYF
TGTGCCAGCAGCTCACTGACTAGCGGGAGGGACGAGCAGTACTTC
>NA|TRBJ2-1|TRBD1|TRBV27
CASSRPGTGSNNEQFF
TGTGCCAGCAGCCGACCCGGGACAGGGTCTAACAATGAGCAGTTCTTC
>NA|TRBJ1-4|NA|TRBV30
CAWSLQINEKLFF
TGTGCCTGGAGTTTACAGATTAATGAAAAACTGTTTTTT
>NA|TRBJ2-7|TRBD1|TRBV7-9
CASSFGQGSQQYF
TGTGCCAGCAGCTTCGGACAGGGCTCACAGCAGTACTTC
>once|TRBJ1-2|NA|TRBV6-1
CASSDGGASRGYTF
TGTGCCAGCAGTGACGGTGGGGCATCGAGAGGCTACACCTTC
>few|TRBJ2-7|NA|TRBV7-2
CASSLFSGYSSYEQYF
TGTGCCAGCAGCTTATTTTCAGGTTACTCCTCCTACGAGCAGTACTTC
>NA|TRBJ1-6|NA|TRBV5-1
CASSLTSGRFNSPLHF
TGCGCCAGCAGCTTGACGTCCGGGAGATTTAATTCACCCCTCCACTTT
>NA|TRBJ2-5|NA|TRBV12-3/TRBV12-4
CASSLSEEETQYF
TGTGCCAGCAGCCTATCAGAGGAGGAGACCCAGTACTTC
>NA|TRBJ2-2|NA|TRBV4-3
CASSQENRKTGELFF
TGCGCCAGCAGCCAAGAAAACAGGAAAACCGGGGAGCTGTTTTTT